The clone carrying this T cell receptor beta chain was seen once. What it binds is unknown. This sample was taken from a study of chemoradiotherapy in HPV16-positive cancers. About the study: A couple of HPV16-positive patients' cells yielded candidate HPV-specific clones and common motifs.

Trimming removed 3 bases at V and 7 bases at J, with 16 bases between. The germline gives CDR1 SGDLS, CDR2 YYNGEE. This CDR3 comprises 15 residues. Libraries were prepared by immunoSEQ multiplex PCR; TCRdb keeps only in-frame clonotypes and omits some of them. The sample consists of roughly 14,000 clones, approximately 72% of them appearing once. Study-level results: In HPV16-positive patients, HPV-responsive T-cell expansion tracked better recurrence-free survival.

Samples were taken several times over chemoradiotherapy. Specimen collection occurred from a patient who underwent chemoradiotherapy. This clonotype was sampled from a human donor with HPV-associated anogenital cancer. The V and J genes are TRBV9 and TRBJ2-2; D may be TRBD2 (6 bases). The CDR3, as DNA: TGTGCCAGCAGCGAGGGGAGGTATTCGGGCGGGGAGCTGTTTTTT. Translated: CASSEGRYSGGELFF. Full variable domain (outside the CDR3, taken from reference TRBV9 and TRBJ2-2): DSGVTQTPKHLITATGQRVTLRCSPRSGDLSVYWYQQSLDQGLQFLIQYYNGEERAKGNILERFSAQQFPDLHSELNLSSLELGDSALYFCASSEGRYSGGELFFGEGSRLTVL.